The 23 T cell receptor beta chains in this list originate from one sample, sequenced in a study of blood T cell repertoires in COVID-19. The data were produced by immunoSEQ multiplex PCR, yet TCRdb's version contains in-frame clones alone and is incomplete. This sample has roughly 280,000 clones, with 88% found just once. The sample taken for sequencing was peripheral blood. Receptor source: a young woman with COVID-19, enrolled during active disease.

V and J are TRBV9 and TRBJ2-5, with no clear D. With 0 bases removed from V and 9 bases from J, the gap between germline ends came to 15 bases. Germline V CDR1 and CDR2: SGDLS, YYNGEE. This CDR3 comprises 14 residues. In nucleotides, the CDR3 is TGTGCCAGCAGCGTAGGCAGTTCCCATGCGGCCCAGTACTTC. It is translated as CASSVGSSHAAQYF.

The V and J genes are TRBV10-1 and TRBJ1-4; TRBD1 aligns across 9 bases. Germline CDR1 WNHNN, CDR2 SYGVQD (reference sequence). This CDR3 has 15 amino acids. The V segment lost 0 bases and the J segment 7 bases; nucleotides outside the gene matches: 3. The CDR3 DNA reads TGCGCCAGCAGTGAGTCGGGACAGGGTAGTGAAAAACTGTTTTTT. It is translated as CASSESGQGSEKLFF.

The rearrangement joins TRBV7-8 to TRBJ2-3; D gene uncertain. CDR3 length equals 14 residues. V was shortened by 2 bases and J by 2 bases, with 8 bases between the two germline ends. From germline, CDR1 is SGHVS and CDR2 FQNEAQ. The CDR3 loop reads CASSLTTTTDTQYF. The CDR3 DNA sequence: TGTGCCAGCAGCTTAACAACTACCACAGATACGCAGTATTTT.

This chain joins TRBV29-1 and TRBJ2-6; D is undetermined. V lost 4 bases to trimming and J lost 0 bases, with 7 bases between them. Germline V gene lookup returns CDR1 SQVTM and CDR2 ANQGSEA. The CDR3 spans 14 residues. In DNA, the CDR3 is TGCAGCGTTGGTGAGAGCTCTGGGGCCAACGTCCTGACTTTC. Translating it yields CSVGESSGANVLTF.

The V gene is TRBV6-5, the J gene TRBJ2-7, with 9 bases identical to TRBD2. J gave up 3 bases and V 4 bases, and 7 bases lay outside the gene matches. The CDR3 has 15 amino acids. Germline CDR1 reads MNHEY; CDR2 reads SVGAGI. The CDR3: CASSLGSGSIYEQYF. The CDR3 region has the DNA TGTGCCAGCAGTTTGGGTAGCGGGAGTATCTACGAGCAGTACTTC.

The chain combines TRBV28 with TRBJ2-7; 12 nucleotides match TRBD2. Germline-derived CDR1 and CDR2 are MDHEN and SYDVKM. The CDR3 extends over 15 amino acids. Unmatched junction bases numbered 4, after V lost 5 bases and J lost 2 bases. The CDR3 DNA sequence: TGTGCCAGCAGTCGACCTAGCGGGAGGGCCTACGAGCAGTACTTC. Its protein product is CASSRPSGRAYEQYF.

The chain uses TRBV10-2 and TRBJ1-1; D gene uncertain. There are 14 residues in the CDR3. The V gene lost 0 bases and the J gene lost 1 base, with 6 bases spanning the gap. Germline CDR1 is WSHSY and CDR2 is SAAADI. CDR3 coding DNA: TGCGCCAGCAGTGAGTCGAGGGAGAACACTGAAGCTTTCTTT. Its protein product is CASSESRENTEAFF.

The genes are TRBV11-2 and TRBJ2-1; the match to TRBD2 covers 10 bases. This CDR3 has 17 residues. CDR1 is SGHAT, CDR2 FQNNGV, per germline. The V gene end was trimmed by 0 bases and the J gene end by 7 bases; junction bases not matched to a gene: 9. The CDR3 is CASSLEGAGSGRNEQFF. CDR3 bases: TGTGCCAGCAGCTTAGAGGGGGCGGGTAGCGGGAGGAATGAGCAGTTCTTC.

The V and J genes are TRBV6-6 and TRBJ1-5, with a weak D call TRBD1 (6 bases). V gave up 6 bases and J gave up 8 bases, with 14 bases separating them. Looked up from germline, CDR1 is MNHNY and CDR2 is SVGAGI (reference sequence). This CDR3 contains 13 residues. In DNA form, the CDR3 reads TGTGCCAGCAGCCCCCGGACAGTAGAGCCCCAGCATTTT. It specifies CASSPRTVEPQHF.

The chain is built from TRBV30 and TRBJ1-1; possibly TRBD1 for D (5 bases). Germline loops: CDR1 GTSNPN, CDR2 SVGIG (reference sequence). With 2 bases removed from V and 0 bases from J, the gap between germline ends came to 10 bases. This CDR3 contains 14 residues. This CDR3 is CAWSSGRVNTEAFF. CDR3 sequence (DNA): TGTGCCTGGAGTTCAGGCAGGGTGAACACTGAAGCTTTCTTT.

The J gene is TRBJ2-1, the V gene TRBV11-3; a weak D match, TRBD2 (6 bases). Trimming left V 4 bases short and J 8 bases short, with 15 bases between. There are 14 residues in the CDR3. From germline, CDR1 is SGHNT and CDR2 YENEEA. The CDR3 sequence is CASSSTGGQYEQFF. In DNA, the CDR3 is TGTGCCAGCAGCTCAACCGGGGGTCAATATGAGCAGTTCTTC.

In DNA, the CDR3 is TGTGCCAGCAGCCCCCGATGGGGACAGTTAGCCTACGAGCAGTACTTC. Its protein product is CASSPRWGQLAYEQYF. The chain joins TRBV11-2 to TRBJ2-7; 7 nucleotides agree with TRBD1. The ends lost 5 bases at V and 2 bases at J; junction bases unmatched: 12. This CDR3 region has 16 residues. CDR1 is SGHAT, CDR2 FQNNGV, per germline.

J is TRBJ2-2 and V is TRBV10-3; 8 nucleotides match TRBD2. The CDR3 runs 19 residues. Germline V gene sequence: CDR1 ENHRY, CDR2 SYGVKD. V lost 6 bases, J lost 4 bases, and 19 bases stayed unmatched. The CDR3 is CAIRSSGLTSGEGTGELFF. For the CDR3, the DNA is TGTGCCATCAGGTCCTCGGGGCTAACTAGCGGAGAGGGCACCGGGGAGCTGTTTTTT.

This clone has a single count. This chain joins TRBV2 and TRBJ2-3, with no clear D. V was shortened by 5 bases and J by 2 bases, with 8 bases between the two germline ends. The CDR3 length is 13 residues. CDR1 and CDR2 from the germline V gene are SNHLY and FYNNEI. The CDR3 spells CASSLEFTDTQYF. CDR3 DNA: TGTGCCAGCAGTCTTGAGTTCACAGATACGCAGTATTTT.

This clone has a handful of counts. V and J are TRBV7-3 and TRBJ1-1, with a weak D call TRBD1 (6 bases). The CDR3 has 18 amino acids. Trimming left V 6 bases short and J 0 bases short, with 23 bases between. In germline, CDR1 is SGHTA, CDR2 FQGTGA. This CDR3 reads CASRANGGSPTLNTEAFF. CDR3 bases: TGTGCCAGCAGAGCAAATGGGGGCAGCCCCACCCTGAACACTGAAGCTTTCTTT.

V and J are TRBV5-4 and TRBJ2-1; 8 nucleotides match TRBD2. The germline V gene encodes CDR1 SGHNT and CDR2 YYREEE (reference sequence). With 4 bases clipped from V and 2 bases from J, the junction kept 8 bases outside the gene matches. The CDR3 spans 16 residues. The CDR3 DNA is TGTGCCAGCAGCCCCCGCGGTAGCGGGACCTACAATGAGCAGTTCTTC. Protein product: CASSPRGSGTYNEQFF. The variable domain in full, completed from reference TRBV5-4 and TRBJ2-1, reads ETGVTQSPTHLIKTRGQQVTLRCSSQSGHNTVSWYQQALGQGPQFIFQYYREEENGRGNFPPRFSGLQFPNYSSELNVNALELDDSALYLCASSPRGSGTYNEQFFGPGTRLTVL.

The DNA of the CDR3 is TGTGCCAGTAGTATCCGGGGGGGAAACACCATATATTTT. It encodes CASSIRGGNTIYF. V gene TRBV19 combines with J gene TRBJ1-3; D is perhaps TRBD1 (5 bases). Trimming took off 3 bases at V and 4 bases at J, with 7 bases between the two ends. Per the germline V gene, CDR1 is LNHDA and CDR2 is SQIVND (reference sequence). The CDR3 has 13 amino acids.

This clone was recorded a few times. The genes are TRBV6-5 and TRBJ1-5; 9 nucleotides line up with TRBD1. The V gene end was trimmed by 7 bases and the J gene end by 6 bases; junction bases not matched to a gene: 10. This CDR3 region has 15 residues. Germline CDR1 reads MNHEY; CDR2 reads SVGAGI. The CDR3 loop reads CASTRGQGRSQPQHF. For the CDR3, the DNA is TGTGCCAGCACCAGGGGACAGGGAAGGAGTCAGCCCCAGCATTTT.

As to this clone: Within the sample, other DNA sequences also encode this same CDR3. The V call is TRBV27, the J call TRBJ1-5, with 7 bases that match TRBD1. The CDR3 runs 17 residues. Germline V lookup: CDR1 MNHEY, CDR2 SMNVEV (reference sequence). Losses at the gene ends were 1 base for V and 1 base for J; bases not matched to a gene: 7. CDR3 nucleotides: TGTGCCAGCAGTTTATACCCTCCAGGGGGGAGCAATCAGCCCCAGCATTTT. Amino acid sequence: CASSLYPPGGSNQPQHF.

V is TRBV9 and J is TRBJ1-1; tentative D call: TRBD1 (5 bases). The CDR3 extends over 15 amino acids. CDR1 is SGDLS, CDR2 YYNGEE, per germline. V gave up 0 bases and J gave up 8 bases, with 17 bases separating them. CDR3: CASSVDTERDGEAFF. CDR3 nucleotides: TGTGCCAGCAGCGTAGATACGGAGCGGGACGGCGAAGCTTTCTTT.

The chain combines TRBV5-4 with TRBJ2-2; D ambiguous. CDR3 length equals 12 residues. V was shortened by 4 bases and J by 7 bases, with 8 bases between the two germline ends. Germline V lookup: CDR1 SGHNT, CDR2 YYREEE (reference sequence). As DNA, the CDR3 is TGTGCCAGCAGCCTAGTTGGCGGGGAGCTGTTTTTT. Translating gives CASSLVGGELFF.

This rearrangement joins TRBV30 to TRBJ1-2, with 8 nucleotides matching TRBD1. The ends lost 4 bases at V and 5 bases at J; junction bases unmatched: 6. This CDR3 region has 13 residues. Germline lookup yields CDR1 GTSNPN and CDR2 SVGIG (reference sequence). The CDR3 DNA follows: TGTGCCTGGACTCAGGACAGGGAGTATGGCTACACCTTC. Amino acid sequence: CAWTQDREYGYTF. The entire variable domain, with the rest obtained from reference TRBV30 and TRBJ1-2, is as follows: SQTIHQWPATLVQPVGSPLSLECTVEGTSNPNLYWYRQAAGRGLQLLFYSVGIGQISSEVPQNLSASRPQDRQFILSSKKLLLSDSGFYLCAWTQDREYGYTFGSGTRLTVV.

This chain uses TRBV2 with TRBJ2-2; a weak D match, TRBD1 (6 bases). Looked up from germline, CDR1 is SNHLY and CDR2 is FYNNEI. Trimming cost V 5 bases and J 6 bases, with 16 bases left between them. The CDR3 extends over 15 amino acids. CDR3 in amino acids: CASSPPGRQAGELFF. Written as DNA, the CDR3 is TGTGCCAGCAGTCCCCCGGGAAGACAGGCCGGGGAGCTGTTTTTT.